The present T cell receptor beta chain was sequenced within a study of T cell responses to AZD1222 COVID-19 vaccine. Notes on the study in general: CD4 TCRs covered the whole spike, strongest at regions 160-218 and 743-854. The donor cohort was predominantly white British with a female majority, and clonal diversity may have been underestimated.

The CDR3 extends over 17 amino acids. The V gene lost 0 bases and the J gene lost 1 base, with 16 bases spanning the gap. Germline V gives CDR1 LGHNA, CDR2 YNFKEQ. Concerning this clone itself: Its specificity is unknown.

Measured with immunoSEQ multiplex PCR; TCRdb has only the in-frame clones, and not every one. The table shows over 100,000 clones, with 93% occurring only once. The sample consisted of peripheral blood, taken on day 0 of AZD1222 vaccination. This sequence joins TRBV4-2 and TRBJ2-7; possibly TRBD2 for D (5 bases). This TCR came from an adult in good health. CDR3 DNA sequence: TGTGCCAGCAGCCAAGATATAAAAGGACTGGGTTCCTACGAGCAGTACTTC. Translating gives CASSQDIKGLGSYEQYF.